The TCR beta chain described here comes from a study of blood T cell repertoires in COVID-19. About the research overall: From the United States, Italy and Spain came samples of acute and convalescent COVID-19.

Participants' own reports of clinical history determined their cohort assignment. In Cohort 3, a recovered donor had either two negative PCRs, clearance, or symptom resolution. This CDR3 is 14 amino acids long. V lost 6 bases and J lost 6; bases outside the gene matches: 6. Looked up from germline, CDR1 is KGHSH and CDR2 is LQKENI. Original processing notes: From reference gene primer amplification, estimates of nucleated cell counts were derived. The repertoire was sequenced with immunoSEQ multiplex PCR; TCRdb's copy has only in-frame clones and lacks some. For V, J and clone size, that table is used; D and trimming come from the DNA. The sample holds about 160,000 clones, roughly nine tenths seen once.

Sequenced material: PBMCs or T cells enriched from blood (not recorded which). The V gene is TRBV18, the J gene TRBJ1-5, with TRBD1 matching 9 bases. The receptor was derived from a woman in her fifties or sixties who had recovered from COVID-19. The CDR3: CASSVPGQGQPQHF. CDR3 DNA: TGTGCCAGCTCCGTCCCGGGACAGGGTCAGCCCCAGCATTTT.